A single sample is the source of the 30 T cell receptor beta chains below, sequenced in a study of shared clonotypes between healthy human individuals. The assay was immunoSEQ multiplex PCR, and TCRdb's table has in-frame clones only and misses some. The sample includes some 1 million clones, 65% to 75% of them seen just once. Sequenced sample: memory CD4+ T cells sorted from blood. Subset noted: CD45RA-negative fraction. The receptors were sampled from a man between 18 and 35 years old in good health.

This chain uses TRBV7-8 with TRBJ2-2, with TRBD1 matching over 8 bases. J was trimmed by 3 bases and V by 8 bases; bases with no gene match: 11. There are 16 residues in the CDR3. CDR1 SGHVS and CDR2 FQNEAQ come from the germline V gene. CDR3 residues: CASLLRDRPDTGELFF. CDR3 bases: TGTGCCAGCTTACTTAGGGACAGGCCGGACACCGGGGAGCTGTTTTTT.

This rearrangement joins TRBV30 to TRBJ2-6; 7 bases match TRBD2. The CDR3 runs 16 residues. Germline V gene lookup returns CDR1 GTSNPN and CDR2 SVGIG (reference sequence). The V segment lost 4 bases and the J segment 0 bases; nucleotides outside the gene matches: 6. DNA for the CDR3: TGTGCCTGGACCTCCGGGGGGACCTCTGGGGCCAACGTCCTGACTTTC. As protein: CAWTSGGTSGANVLTF.

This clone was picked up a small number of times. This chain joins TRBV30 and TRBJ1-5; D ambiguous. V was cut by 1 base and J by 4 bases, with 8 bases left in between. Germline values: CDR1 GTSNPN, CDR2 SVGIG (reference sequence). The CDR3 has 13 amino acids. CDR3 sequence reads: CAWSAGTNQPQHF. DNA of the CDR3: TGTGCCTGGAGTGCAGGAACTAATCAGCCCCAGCATTTT.

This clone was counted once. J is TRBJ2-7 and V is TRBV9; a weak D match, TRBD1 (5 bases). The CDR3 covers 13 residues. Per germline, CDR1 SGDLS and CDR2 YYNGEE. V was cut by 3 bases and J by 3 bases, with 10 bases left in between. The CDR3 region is CASSEGPHYEQYF. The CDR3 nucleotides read TGTGCCAGCAGCGAGGGGCCCCACTACGAGCAGTACTTC.

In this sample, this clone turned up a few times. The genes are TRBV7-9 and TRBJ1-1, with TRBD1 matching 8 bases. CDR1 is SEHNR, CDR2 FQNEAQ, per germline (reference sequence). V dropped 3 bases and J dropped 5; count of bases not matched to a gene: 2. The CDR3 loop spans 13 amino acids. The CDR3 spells CASSLTGETEAFF. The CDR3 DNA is TGTGCCAGCAGCTTGACAGGGGAGACTGAAGCTTTCTTT. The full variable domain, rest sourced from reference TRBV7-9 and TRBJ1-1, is DTGVSQNPRHKITKRGQNVTFRCDPISEHNRLYWYRQTLGQGPEFLTYFQNEAQLEKSRLLSDRFSAERPKGSFSTLEIQRTEQGDSAMYLCASSLTGETEAFFGQGTRLTVV.

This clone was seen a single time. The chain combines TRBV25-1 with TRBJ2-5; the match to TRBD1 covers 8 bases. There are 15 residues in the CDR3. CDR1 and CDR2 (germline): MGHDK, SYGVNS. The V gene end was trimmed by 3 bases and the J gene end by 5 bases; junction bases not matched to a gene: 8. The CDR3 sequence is CASSEGDRRYETQYF. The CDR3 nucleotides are TGTGCCAGCAGTGAGGGGGACAGGCGTTACGAGACCCAGTACTTC. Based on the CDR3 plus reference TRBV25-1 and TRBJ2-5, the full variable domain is EADIYQTPRYLVIGTGKKITLECSQTMGHDKMYWYQQDPGMELHLIHYSYGVNSTEKGDLSSESTVSRIRTEHFPLTLESARPSHTSQYLCASSEGDRRYETQYFGPGTRLLVL.

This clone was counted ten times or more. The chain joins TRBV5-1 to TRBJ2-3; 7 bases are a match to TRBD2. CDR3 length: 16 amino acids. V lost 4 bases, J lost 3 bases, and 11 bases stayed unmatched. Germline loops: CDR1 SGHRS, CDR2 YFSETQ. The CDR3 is CASSAGLGRETDTQYF. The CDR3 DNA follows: TGCGCCAGCAGCGCGGGGTTGGGGCGGGAGACAGATACGCAGTATTTT.

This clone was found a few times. CDR3 sequence (DNA): TGTGCCAGCAGGCGACAGAGTAGTGAGACCCAGTACTTC. Its translation is CASRRQSSETQYF. The genes are TRBV11-1 and TRBJ2-5; D perhaps matches TRBD1 (5 bases). Germline V CDR1 and CDR2: SGHAT, FQDESV (reference sequence). This CDR3 has 13 residues. The V gene lost 6 bases and the J gene lost 5 bases, with 13 bases spanning the gap.

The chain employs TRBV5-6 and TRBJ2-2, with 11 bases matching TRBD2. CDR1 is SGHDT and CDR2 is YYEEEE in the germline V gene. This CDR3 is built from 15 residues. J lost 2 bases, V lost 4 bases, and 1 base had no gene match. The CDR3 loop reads CASSGLAGNTGELFF. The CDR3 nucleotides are TGTGCCAGCAGCGGACTAGCGGGCAACACCGGGGAGCTGTTTTTT.

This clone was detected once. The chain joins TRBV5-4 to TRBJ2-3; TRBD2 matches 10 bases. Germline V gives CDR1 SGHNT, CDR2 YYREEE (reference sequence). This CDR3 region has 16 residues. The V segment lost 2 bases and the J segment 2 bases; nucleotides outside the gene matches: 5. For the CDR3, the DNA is TGTGCCAGCAGCTTACTAGCGGGATCAACCACAGATACGCAGTATTTT. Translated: CASSLLAGSTTDTQYF.

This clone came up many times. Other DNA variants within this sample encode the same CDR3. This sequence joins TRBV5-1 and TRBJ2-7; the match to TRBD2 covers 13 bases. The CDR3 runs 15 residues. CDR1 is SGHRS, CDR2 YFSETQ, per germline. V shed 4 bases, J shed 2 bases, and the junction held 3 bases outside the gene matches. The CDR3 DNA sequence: TGCGCCAGCAGCATACTAGCGGGAGGGGCCTACGAGCAGTACTTC. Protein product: CASSILAGGAYEQYF.

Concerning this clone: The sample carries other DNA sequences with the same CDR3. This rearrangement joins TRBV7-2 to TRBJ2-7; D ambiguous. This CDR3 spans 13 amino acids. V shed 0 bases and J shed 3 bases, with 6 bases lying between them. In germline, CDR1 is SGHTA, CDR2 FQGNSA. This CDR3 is CASSLASSYEQYF. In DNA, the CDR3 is TGTGCCAGCAGCTTAGCAAGCAGCTACGAGCAGTACTTC.

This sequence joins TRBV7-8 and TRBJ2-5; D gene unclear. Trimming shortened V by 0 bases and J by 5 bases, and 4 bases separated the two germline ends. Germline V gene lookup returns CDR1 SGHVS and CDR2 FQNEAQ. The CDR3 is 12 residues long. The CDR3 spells CASSLAVETQYF. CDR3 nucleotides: TGTGCCAGCAGCTTAGCGGTGGAGACCCAGTACTTC.

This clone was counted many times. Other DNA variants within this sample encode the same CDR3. The CDR3 spells CSATGQPQHF. In DNA, the CDR3 is TGCAGTGCTACCGGACAGCCCCAGCATTTT. The V gene is TRBV20-1, the J gene TRBJ1-5; no firm D call. V gave up 4 bases and J gave up 7 bases, with 5 bases separating them. Germline CDR1 reads DFQATT; CDR2 reads SNEGSKA (reference sequence). This CDR3 is built from 10 residues.

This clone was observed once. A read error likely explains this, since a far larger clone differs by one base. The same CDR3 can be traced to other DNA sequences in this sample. The CDR3 region has the DNA TGCGCCAGCAGCTTGGAGGGGGGGTCCTACAATGAGCAGTTCTTC. It yields the protein CASSLEGGSYNEQFF. This chain connects TRBV5-1 to TRBJ2-1, with a tentative D call TRBD2 (7 bases). Between the trimmed V and J ends, which lost 0 bases and 1 base, there was a span of 8 bases. CDR1 is SGHRS, CDR2 YFSETQ, per germline. There are 15 residues in the CDR3.

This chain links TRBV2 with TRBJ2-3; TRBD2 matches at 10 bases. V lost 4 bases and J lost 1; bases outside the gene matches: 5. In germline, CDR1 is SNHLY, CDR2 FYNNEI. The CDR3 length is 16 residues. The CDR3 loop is CASSVPLAGGTDTQYF. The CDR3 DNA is TGTGCCAGCAGTGTACCTCTAGCGGGGGGCACAGATACGCAGTATTTT.

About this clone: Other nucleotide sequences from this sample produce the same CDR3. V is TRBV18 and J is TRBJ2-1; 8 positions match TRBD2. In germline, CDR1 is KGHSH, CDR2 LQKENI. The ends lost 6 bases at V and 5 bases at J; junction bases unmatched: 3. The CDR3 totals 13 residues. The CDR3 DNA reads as TGTGCCAGCTCCCCGGGACTAGACAATGAGCAGTTCTTC. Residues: CASSPGLDNEQFF.

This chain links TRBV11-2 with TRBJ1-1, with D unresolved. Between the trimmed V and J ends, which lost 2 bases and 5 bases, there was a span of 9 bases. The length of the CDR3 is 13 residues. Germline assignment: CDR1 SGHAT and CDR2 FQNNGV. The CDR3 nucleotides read TGTGCCAGCAGCTTAATCCAAACAACTGAAGCTTTCTTT. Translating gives CASSLIQTTEAFF.

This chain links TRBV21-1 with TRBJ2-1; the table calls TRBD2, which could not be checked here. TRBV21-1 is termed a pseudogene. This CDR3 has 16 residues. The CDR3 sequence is CASSKALAGVRDEQFF. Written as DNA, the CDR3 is TGTGCCAGCAGCAAAGCACTAGCGGGAGTAAGGGATGAGCAGTTCTTC.

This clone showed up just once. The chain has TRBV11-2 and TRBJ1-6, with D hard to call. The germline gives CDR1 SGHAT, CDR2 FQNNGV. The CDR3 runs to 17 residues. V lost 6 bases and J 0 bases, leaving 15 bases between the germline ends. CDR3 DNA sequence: TGTGCCAGCAGGCTTTCAGTTTACAGCTCCTATAATTCACCCCTCCACTTT. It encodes CASRLSVYSSYNSPLHF.

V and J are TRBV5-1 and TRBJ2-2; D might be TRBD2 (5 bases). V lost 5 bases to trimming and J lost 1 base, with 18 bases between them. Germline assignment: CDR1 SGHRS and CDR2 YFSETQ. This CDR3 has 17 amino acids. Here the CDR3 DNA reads TGCGCCAGCAGTTACACCGGGTCGGGAAAGAACACCGGGGAGCTGTTTTTT. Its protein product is CASSYTGSGKNTGELFF.

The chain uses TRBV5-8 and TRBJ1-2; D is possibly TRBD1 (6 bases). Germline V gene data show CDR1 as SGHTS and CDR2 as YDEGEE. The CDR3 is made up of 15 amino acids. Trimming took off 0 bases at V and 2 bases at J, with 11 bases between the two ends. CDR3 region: CASSLAKTGNYGYTF. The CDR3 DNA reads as TGTGCCAGCAGCTTGGCTAAGACAGGCAACTATGGCTACACCTTC.

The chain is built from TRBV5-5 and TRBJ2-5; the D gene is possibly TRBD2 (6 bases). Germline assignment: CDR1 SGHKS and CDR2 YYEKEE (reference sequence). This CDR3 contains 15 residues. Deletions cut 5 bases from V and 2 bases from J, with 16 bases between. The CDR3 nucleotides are TGTGCCAGCAGGGGACTCTCAGGGCCGCAAGAGACCCAGTACTTC. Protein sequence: CASRGLSGPQETQYF.

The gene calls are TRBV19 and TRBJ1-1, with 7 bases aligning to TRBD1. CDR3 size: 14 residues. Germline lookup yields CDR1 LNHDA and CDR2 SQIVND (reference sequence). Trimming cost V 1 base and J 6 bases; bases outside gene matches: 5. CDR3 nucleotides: TGTGCCAGTAGTATAGGACAGGGCGTACCTGAAGCTTTCTTT. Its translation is CASSIGQGVPEAFF. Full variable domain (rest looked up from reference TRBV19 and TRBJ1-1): DGGITQSPKYLFRKEGQNVTLSCEQNLNHDAMYWYRQDPGQGLRLIYYSQIVNDFQKGDIAEGYSVSREKKESFPLTVTSAQKNPTAFYLCASSIGQGVPEAFFGQGTRLTVV.

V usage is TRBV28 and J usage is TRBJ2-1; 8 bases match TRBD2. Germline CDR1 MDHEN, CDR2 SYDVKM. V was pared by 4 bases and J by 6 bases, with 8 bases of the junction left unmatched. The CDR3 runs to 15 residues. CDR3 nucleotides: TGTGCCAGCAGTTCCCCGGGACTAGGATCCAATGAGCAGTTCTTC. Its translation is CASSSPGLGSNEQFF.

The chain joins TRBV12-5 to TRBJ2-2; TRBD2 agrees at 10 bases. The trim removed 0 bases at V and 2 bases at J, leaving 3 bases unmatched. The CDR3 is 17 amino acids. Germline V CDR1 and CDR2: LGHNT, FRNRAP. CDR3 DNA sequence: TGTGCTAGTGGTTTGGTCTGGACTAGCGGTAACACCGGGGAGCTGTTTTTT. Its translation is CASGLVWTSGNTGELFF.

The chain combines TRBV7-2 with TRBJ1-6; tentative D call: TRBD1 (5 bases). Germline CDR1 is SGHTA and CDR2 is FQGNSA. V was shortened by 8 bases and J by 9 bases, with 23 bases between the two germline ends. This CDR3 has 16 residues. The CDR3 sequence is CASFPQVAGSGSPLHF. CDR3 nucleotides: TGTGCCAGCTTCCCACAGGTAGCCGGGTCGGGTTCACCCCTCCACTTT.

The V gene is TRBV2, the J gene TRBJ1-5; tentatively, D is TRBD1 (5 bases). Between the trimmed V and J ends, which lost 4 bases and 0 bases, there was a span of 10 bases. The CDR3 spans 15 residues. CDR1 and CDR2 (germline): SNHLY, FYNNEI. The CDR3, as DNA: TGTGCCAGCAGTGTACGGGGGAGTAGCAATCAGCCCCAGCATTTT. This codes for CASSVRGSSNQPQHF. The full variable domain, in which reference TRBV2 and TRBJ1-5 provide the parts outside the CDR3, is EPEVTQTPSHQVTQMGQEVILRCVPISNHLYFYWYRQILGQKVEFLVSFYNNEISEKSEIFDDQFSVERPDGSNFTLKIRSTKLEDSAMYFCASSVRGSSNQPQHFGDGTRLSIL.

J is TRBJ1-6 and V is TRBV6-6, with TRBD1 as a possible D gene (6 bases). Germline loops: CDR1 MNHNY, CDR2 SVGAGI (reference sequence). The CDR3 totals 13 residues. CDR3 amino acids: CAAIRGGNSPLHF. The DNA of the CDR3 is TGTGCTGCTATCAGGGGTGGGAATTCACCCCTCCACTTT.

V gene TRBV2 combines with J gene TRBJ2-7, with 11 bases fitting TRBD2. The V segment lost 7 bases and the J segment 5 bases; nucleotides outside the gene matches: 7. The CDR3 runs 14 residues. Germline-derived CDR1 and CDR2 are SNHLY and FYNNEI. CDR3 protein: CASMRTSGSHEQYF. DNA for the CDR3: TGTGCCAGCATGAGGACTAGCGGGTCTCACGAGCAGTACTTC.